Below, one T cell receptor (beta chain) is given with its context. CDR1 is MDHEN and CDR2 is SYDVKM in the germline V gene. The CDR3 spans 13 residues. V gave up 8 bases and J gave up 11 bases, with 21 bases separating them. Repertoires were generated with immunoSEQ multiplex PCR, while TCRdb's copy carries only in-frame clones and drops some. The data contain under 200,000 clones, around nine tenths of them singletons. This sample was included in a study of blood T cell repertoires in COVID-19. The source is a man in his sixties with COVID-19, enrolled during active disease. The material sequenced was peripheral blood. This sequence joins TRBV28 and TRBJ1-1; the D gene is possibly TRBD1 (5 bases). CDR3 bases: TGTGCCAGCCATAATCTCGGAACAGGCACGGCTTTCTTT. It encodes CASHNLGTGTAFF.